The 22 T cell receptor beta chains below were found in one sample sequenced in a study of blood T cells in healthy people across ages. Combining a sample-barcoded 5' primer with a J-beta primer mix, a second PCR ran for roughly 6 to 11 cycles. From the 5' RACE reads, TCRdb called clonotypes with MiXCR, one entry per CDR3 protein. The table shows more than 900,000 distinct CDR3 sequences, with less than 25% occurring only once. These data are also associated with another study on T cells of mothers and their children.

Sequencing input: blood. The receptors shown here come from a girl aged 2-10 years in good health.

As concerns this clonotype: One junction end disagrees with the germline gene, perhaps due to a read error. The rearrangement joins TRBV3-1 to TRBJ2-1, with D unresolved. This CDR3 region has 12 residues. Germline assignment: CDR1 LGHDT and CDR2 YNNKEL (reference sequence). CDR3 region: CASSWQKNVPLF. The CDR3 DNA follows: TGTGCCAGCAGCTGGCAAAAAAACGTACCGCTCTTC.

This clonotype was detected a few times. The CDR3 is CSARDHGNTEAFF. The CDR3 DNA sequence: TGCAGTGCTAGAGATCATGGGAACACTGAAGCTTTCTTT. V usage is TRBV20-1 and J usage is TRBJ1-1; no reliable D call. This CDR3 is built from 13 residues. Trimming pared 0 bases from V and 1 base from J, leaving 6 bases between. Per germline, CDR1 DFQATT and CDR2 SNEGSKA (reference sequence).

The V and J genes are TRBV10-3 and TRBJ1-2; D not resolved. The CDR3 loop spans 12 amino acids. With 3 bases removed from V and 8 bases from J, the gap between germline ends came to 10 bases. CDR1 and CDR2 from the germline V gene are ENHRY and SYGVKD. This CDR3 is CAISDPGPGYTF. The CDR3 DNA sequence: TGTGCCATCAGTGACCCCGGTCCCGGCTACACCTTC.

This clonotype occurred a few times. This chain joins TRBV29-1 and TRBJ2-3, with D unresolved. Germline V lookup: CDR1 SQVTM, CDR2 ANQGSEA. This CDR3 has 12 residues. V lost 4 bases and J 3 bases, leaving 8 bases between the germline ends. CDR3 sequence: CSVAIGTDTQYF. For the CDR3, the DNA is TGCAGCGTTGCCATCGGAACAGATACGCAGTATTTT.

Note on this clonotype: The junction departs from germline at one end; a sequencing error may be responsible. The chain recombines TRBV6-2 or TRBV6-3 with TRBJ1-3, with unresolved D. This CDR3 is built from 14 residues. Looked up from germline, CDR1 is MNHEY and CDR2 is SVGEGT. The CDR3 bases are TGTGTCAGCAGTTACTCGGGTGCCGGAAACACCATATATTTT. Its protein product is CVSSYSGAGNTIYF.

The V call is TRBV7-9, the J call TRBJ2-7, with 7 bases identical to TRBD1. Losses at the gene ends were 5 bases for V and 1 base for J; bases not matched to a gene: 2. Germline V gives CDR1 SEHNR, CDR2 FQNEAQ (reference sequence). The CDR3 has 13 residues. CDR3 protein: CASSAQGSYEQYF. CDR3 nucleotides: TGTGCCAGCAGCGCACAGGGGTCCTACGAGCAGTACTTC.

In this sample, this clonotype turned up a few times. This rearrangement joins TRBV9 to TRBJ1-2; TRBD1 matches 7 bases. Germline V gene lookup returns CDR1 SGDLS and CDR2 YYNGEE. This CDR3 comprises 13 residues. Trimming removed 0 bases from V and 14 bases from J; junction bases left unmatched: 10. CDR3 sequence (DNA): TGTGCCAGCAGCGTAGCTGGAGGGGGCGCAAATACCTTC. Translated: CASSVAGGGANTF.

This clonotype has more than one count but fewer than ten. This chain links TRBV7-9 with TRBJ1-4; D unresolved. This CDR3 region has 13 residues. Trimming stripped 6 bases from V and 3 bases from J, with 8 bases between. Germline V gene data show CDR1 as SEHNR and CDR2 as FQNEAQ (reference sequence). In DNA, the CDR3 is TGTGCCAGCAGTGGGCCAGCTAATGAAAAACTGTTTTTT. Translated: CASSGPANEKLFF.

In the case of this clonotype: The junction departs from the called germline gene at one end, perhaps through a read error. This sequence joins TRBV2 and TRBJ2-1; D remains ambiguous. The germline V gene encodes CDR1 SNHLY and CDR2 FYNNEI. The CDR3 consists of 12 residues. CDR3 sequence (DNA): TGTGCCAGCAGTGTAGCCTGGCGTGAGCAGTCCTTC. It specifies CASSVAWREQSF. The full variable domain, completed using reference TRBV2 and TRBJ2-1, is EPEVTQTPSHQVTQMGQEVILRCVPISNHLYFYWYRQILGQKVEFLVSFYNNEISEKSEIFDDQFSVERPDGSNFTLKIRSTKLEDSAMYFCASSVAWREQSFGPGTRLTVL.

This chain joins TRBV29-1 and TRBJ2-5; D tentatively fits TRBD1 or TRBD2 (6 bases each). CDR1 is SQVTM and CDR2 is ANQGSEA in the germline V gene. The CDR3 sequence is 14 residues long. The germline V and J ends were trimmed by 3 bases and 2 bases, with 13 bases remaining between them. The CDR3 protein is CSVDRGLIQETQYF. The CDR3 DNA is TGCAGCGTTGACCGGGGGCTAATACAAGAGACCCAGTACTTC.

This clonotype has more than one count but fewer than ten. The V call is TRBV6-2 or TRBV6-3, the J call TRBJ2-2; D ambiguous. The CDR3 covers 18 residues. V lost 0 bases, J lost 0 bases, and 14 bases lay in between. Germline V gene lookup returns CDR1 MNHEY and CDR2 SVGEGT. This chain's CDR3 is CASSYSPRELANTGELFF. The DNA of the CDR3 is TGTGCCAGCAGTTACTCTCCTAGGGAACTCGCGAACACCGGGGAGCTGTTTTTT.

The chain links TRBV12-3 or TRBV12-4 to TRBJ2-7; TRBD2 matches 13 bases. This CDR3 has 17 residues. V lost 5 bases to trimming and J lost 2 bases; unmatched junction nucleotides: 9. DNA of the CDR3: TGTGCCAGCAGTCCTAAACTAGCGGGGGGGACACCCTACGAGCAGTACTTC. Its translation is CASSPKLAGGTPYEQYF.

The chain is built from TRBV20-1 and TRBJ1-2, with TRBD1 as a possible D gene (5 bases). V lost 5 bases, J lost 8 bases, and 18 bases lay in between. Germline CDR1 is DFQATT and CDR2 is SNEGSKA (reference sequence). This CDR3 region has 13 residues. CDR3 residues: CSAVPGGFPGYTF. The CDR3 DNA reads as TGCAGTGCTGTACCTGGGGGATTTCCCGGCTACACCTTC.

This clonotype was counted only a few times. The J gene is TRBJ2-6, the V gene TRBV14; D remains unclear. V was cut by 3 bases and J by 2 bases, with 17 bases left in between. CDR1 is SGHDN, CDR2 FVKESK, per germline. This CDR3 spans 18 amino acids. This chain's CDR3 is CASSHDNPFLPGANVLTF. The CDR3 coding sequence is TGTGCCAGCAGCCATGACAACCCCTTCCTTCCTGGGGCCAACGTCCTGACTTTC.

The chain links TRBV2 to TRBJ1-3; maybe TRBD1 (5 bases). CDR3 size: 14 residues. CDR1 and CDR2 from the germline V gene are SNHLY and FYNNEI. The V end was cut by 8 bases, the J end by 4 bases, with 15 bases between. The CDR3 loop is CASWDPIGGNTIYF. DNA for the CDR3: TGTGCCAGCTGGGACCCGATAGGAGGAAACACCATATATTTT.

J is TRBJ2-4 and V is TRBV28; 10 nucleotides line up with TRBD2. After removal of 3 bases from V and 8 bases from J, the junction contained 4 bases not matched to a gene. From germline, CDR1 is MDHEN and CDR2 SYDVKM. The CDR3 is made up of 14 amino acids. This CDR3 is CASSLGLAYDIQYF. The CDR3 DNA reads TGTGCCAGCAGTTTGGGACTAGCGTACGACATTCAGTACTTC.

V is TRBV7-9 and J is TRBJ2-5; D might be TRBD2 (5 bases). Germline CDR1 and CDR2: SEHNR and FQNEAQ (reference sequence). This CDR3 has 14 residues. The germline V and J ends were trimmed by 5 bases and 12 bases, with 22 bases remaining between them. CDR3 residues: CASSPALVVTAEYF. The CDR3 nucleotides read TGTGCCAGCAGCCCCGCACTAGTTGTTACAGCTGAGTACTTC.

V usage is TRBV6-1 and J usage is TRBJ2-1; D is unresolved. The ends were cut back, 3 bases at V and 6 bases at J, with 12 bases in the middle. The germline gives CDR1 MNHNS, CDR2 SASEGT. The CDR3 loop spans 14 amino acids. In DNA, the CDR3 is TGTGCCAGCAGTGAGGCTCCCTGGGGCAATGAGCAGTTCTTC. This translates into CASSEAPWGNEQFF.

Regarding this clonotype: Possible read error: a much larger clone is one base away. V is TRBV15 and J is TRBJ2-3, with D tentatively TRBD2 (6 bases). The CDR3 length is 11 residues. Per germline, CDR1 LNHNV and CDR2 YYDKDF (reference sequence). V dropped 8 bases and J dropped 9 bases, with 12 bases sitting between them. Here the CDR3 reads CATLSRETQYF. DNA for the CDR3: TGTGCCACCTTATCCCGGGAGACGCAGTATTTT. The full variable domain, in which reference TRBV15 and TRBJ2-3 provide the parts outside the CDR3, is DAMVIQNPRYQVTQFGKPVTLSCSQTLNHNVMYWYQQKSSQAPKLLFHYYDKDFNNEADTPDNFQSRRPNTSFCFLDIRSPGLGDTAMYLCATLSRETQYFGPGTRLTVL.

The chain employs TRBV5-1 and TRBJ2-7; D is undetermined. The CDR3 covers 13 residues. V was cut by 2 bases and J by 9 bases, with 15 bases left in between. From germline, CDR1 is SGHRS and CDR2 YFSETQ. The CDR3 nucleotides read TGCGCCAGCAGCTTCACTGAAGACCCGAGGCAGTACTTC. It translates to CASSFTEDPRQYF.

This clonotype was recorded a few times. The J gene is TRBJ1-2, the V gene TRBV29-1; D is possibly TRBD1 (5 bases). The CDR3 has 11 residues. V lost 5 bases and J lost 10, with 14 bases in between. Per the germline V gene, CDR1 is SQVTM and CDR2 is ANQGSEA. CDR3 protein: CSVSWPGPYTF. The CDR3 region has the DNA TGCAGCGTTTCTTGGCCGGGACCCTACACCTTC.

The V and J genes are TRBV9 and TRBJ2-3, with 12 positions matching TRBD2. CDR3 length: 16 amino acids. Germline loops: CDR1 SGDLS, CDR2 YYNGEE. The V segment lost 0 bases and the J segment 8 bases; nucleotides outside the gene matches: 7. The DNA for the CDR3 is TGTGCCAGCAGCGTAGCACTAGCGGGGGGCCATAGTACGCAGTATTTT. Translation gives CASSVALAGGHSTQYF. Supplemented by reference TRBV9 and TRBJ2-3, the full variable domain reads DSGVTQTPKHLITATGQRVTLRCSPRSGDLSVYWYQQSLDQGLQFLIQYYNGEERAKGNILERFSAQQFPDLHSELNLSSLELGDSALYFCASSVALAGGHSTQYFGPGTRLTVL.